This passage covers 6 T cell receptor beta chains from one sample sequenced in a study of T cell responses to AZD1222 COVID-19 vaccine. Data came from immunoSEQ multiplex PCR; TCRdb stores just in-frame clones and leaves some out. The sample lists 140,000 to 150,000 clones, around nine tenths occurring once. The starting material was peripheral blood, obtained on day 0 of MenACWY control vaccination. These receptors originate from an adult in good health.

There are a few counts of this clone. This rearrangement joins TRBV7-9 to TRBJ1-2; D may be TRBD1 (6 bases). Trimming left V 2 bases short and J 6 bases short, with 10 bases between. Germline-derived CDR1 and CDR2 are SEHNR and FQNEAQ (reference sequence). The CDR3 contains 13 residues. CDR3 residues: CASSLTGQDGYTF. CDR3 bases: TGTGCCAGCAGCTTAACAGGGCAGGATGGCTACACCTTC.

V and J are TRBV5-1 and TRBJ1-4, with D possibly being TRBD1 (6 bases). V was clipped by 4 bases and J by 7 bases, with 20 bases between them. Germline CDR1 is SGHRS and CDR2 is YFSETQ. The CDR3 loop spans 16 amino acids. The CDR3 nucleotides are TGCGCCAGCAGCCCCGGCGGGAGGGGGGACGGTGAAAAACTGTTTTTT. Its protein is CASSPGGRGDGEKLFF.

The chain couples TRBV30 to TRBJ1-2; no clear D gene. Germline V gives CDR1 GTSNPN, CDR2 SVGIG (reference sequence). The CDR3 runs to 11 residues. Trimming pared 2 bases from V and 10 bases from J, leaving 11 bases between. CDR3 DNA: TGTGCCTGGAGTAGGGTAGGATTCTACACCTTC. Its translation: CAWSRVGFYTF.

The chain combines TRBV5-5 with TRBJ1-5, with no clear D. There are 13 residues in the CDR3. V lost 4 bases to trimming and J lost 7 bases, with 12 bases between them. The germline CDR1 and CDR2 sequences are SGHKS and YYEKEE (reference sequence). The CDR3 protein is CASSPQWGQPQHF. In DNA form, the CDR3 reads TGTGCCAGCAGCCCCCAGTGGGGACAGCCCCAGCATTTT.

This chain uses TRBV12-3 or TRBV12-4 with TRBJ1-1; D might be TRBD1 (5 bases). The CDR3 is 13 amino acids. Between the trimmed V and J ends, which lost 8 bases and 0 bases, there was a span of 10 bases. The CDR3 DNA reads as TGTGCCAGCGAAGTGGGGGTGAACACTGAAGCTTTCTTT. It is translated as CASEVGVNTEAFF.

The chain joins TRBV19 to TRBJ1-2; no clear D gene. CDR1 and CDR2 from the germline V gene are LNHDA and SQIVND (reference sequence). V gave up 5 bases and J gave up 8 bases, with 15 bases separating them. The CDR3 length is 13 residues. The CDR3 DNA sequence: TGTGCCAGTAGTCCTCGCCGCAGGCAGGGCTACACCTTC. Protein: CASSPRRRQGYTF. Looking up the rest from reference TRBV19 and TRBJ1-2 gives the full variable domain: DGGITQSPKYLFRKEGQNVTLSCEQNLNHDAMYWYRQDPGQGLRLIYYSQIVNDFQKGDIAEGYSVSREKKESFPLTVTSAQKNPTAFYLCASSPRRRQGYTFGSGTRLTVV.